A single sample gave rise to the 23 T cell receptor beta chains below, sequenced in a study of spatial heterogeneity in lung cancer. Using its own MiXCR run on the 5' RACE reads, TCRdb lists one record per CDR3 protein. The sample includes some 80,000 distinct CDR3 sequences, under 8.5% of them seen just once. Time point in this sample: sample taken at primary tumor resection. The source material was PBMCs, sampled at surgery. Source of these receptors: a male donor with early-stage non-small cell lung cancer.

The rearrangement joins TRBV7-2 to TRBJ1-5; D call uncertain. From germline, CDR1 is SGHTA and CDR2 FQGNSA. The CDR3 is 15 amino acids. Trimming left V 4 bases short and J 0 bases short, with 10 bases between. The CDR3 loop reads CASSYRDNSNQPQHF. DNA for the CDR3: TGTGCCAGCAGCTATCGCGACAATAGCAATCAGCCCCAGCATTTT.

At least ten counts were recorded for this clonotype. The chain uses TRBV28 and TRBJ2-5; D remains ambiguous. This CDR3 contains 11 residues. With 5 bases removed from V and 1 base from J, the gap between germline ends came to 2 bases. Germline V gene data show CDR1 as MDHEN and CDR2 as SYDVKM. CDR3 region: CASSTQETQYF. The CDR3 bases are TGTGCCAGCAGTACCCAAGAGACCCAGTACTTC.

This chain links TRBV19 with TRBJ1-2, with 9 bases fitting TRBD1. The CDR3 is 15 residues long. After removal of 3 bases from V and 5 bases from J, the junction contained 7 bases not matched to a gene. Germline loops: CDR1 LNHDA, CDR2 SQIVND (reference sequence). The CDR3 nucleotides are TGTGCCAGTAGTATTGCCGGGACAGGGACTTATGGCTACACCTTC. Its translation: CASSIAGTGTYGYTF.

This clonotype was observed at least ten times. This chain links TRBV24-1 with TRBJ2-7; D not resolved. CDR1 is KGHDR, CDR2 SFDVKD, per germline. This CDR3 is built from 13 residues. V lost 10 bases, J lost 0 bases, and 12 bases lay in between. The CDR3 nucleotides are TGTGCCACGGCAGGCGGAAGCTCCTACGAGCAGTACTTC. Translated: CATAGGSSYEQYF.

The sample holds many counts of this clonotype. This chain links TRBV7-8 with TRBJ2-1; no clear D. Per germline, CDR1 SGHVS and CDR2 FQNEAQ. Trimming stripped 5 bases from V and 2 bases from J, with 13 bases between. The length of the CDR3 is 15 residues. The CDR3 coding sequence is TGTGCCAGCAGCCCGGGCGTTCCCACCTACAATGAGCAGTTCTTC. This gives the protein CASSPGVPTYNEQFF.

The DNA of the CDR3 is TGCAGTGCCCCCCTAAGGGGTGGCGAGCAGTACTTC. Translated: CSAPLRGGEQYF. The chain is built from TRBV20-1 and TRBJ2-7, with D tentatively TRBD1 (5 bases). V lost 6 bases to trimming and J lost 6 bases, with 15 bases between them. The CDR3 is 12 residues long. Germline CDR1 reads DFQATT; CDR2 reads SNEGSKA (reference sequence).

This clonotype was seen ten or more times. This chain links TRBV9 with TRBJ1-2, with TRBD1 as a possible D gene (5 bases). Germline V CDR1 and CDR2: SGDLS, YYNGEE. The CDR3 runs to 13 residues. V lost 0 bases and J 6 bases, leaving 9 bases between the germline ends. The DNA for the CDR3 is TGTGCCAGCAGCGTAGGAGGAGGGGATGGCTACACCTTC. This gives the protein CASSVGGGDGYTF.

The V gene is TRBV5-1, the J gene TRBJ2-1; D gene uncertain. Germline values: CDR1 SGHRS, CDR2 YFSETQ. Trimming cost V 6 bases and J 6 bases, with 22 bases left between them. The CDR3 is 16 residues long. In DNA form, the CDR3 reads TGCGCCAGCACAATGACACTGGGCATAATGGGCAATGAGCAGTTCTTC. As protein: CASTMTLGIMGNEQFF.

This clonotype was observed many times. The chain is built from TRBV29-1 and TRBJ1-1; no clear D. In germline, CDR1 is SQVTM, CDR2 ANQGSEA. The V end was cut by 7 bases, the J end by 3 bases, with 21 bases between. The CDR3 covers 15 residues. This chain's CDR3 is CSAAPHGRRDTEAFF. The CDR3 coding sequence is TGCAGCGCCGCCCCCCATGGGCGGCGTGACACTGAAGCTTTCTTT.

The chain has TRBV30 and TRBJ1-3, with D hard to call. V shed 2 bases and J shed 0 bases, with 11 bases lying between them. CDR1 is GTSNPN, CDR2 SVGIG, per germline (reference sequence). The CDR3 length is 15 residues. The CDR3 loop reads CAWSRDSGSGNTIYF. The CDR3 bases are TGTGCCTGGAGTCGAGACTCCGGCTCTGGAAACACCATATATTTT. The entire variable domain, with the rest obtained from reference TRBV30 and TRBJ1-3, is as follows: SQTIHQWPATLVQPVGSPLSLECTVEGTSNPNLYWYRQAAGRGLQLLFYSVGIGQISSEVPQNLSASRPQDRQFILSSKKLLLSDSGFYLCAWSRDSGSGNTIYFGEGSWLTVV.

J is TRBJ2-7 and V is TRBV18; D remains unclear. The CDR3 loop spans 15 amino acids. The V end was cut by 6 bases, the J end by 7 bases, with 22 bases between. The germline V gene has CDR1 KGHSH and CDR2 LQKENI. CDR3 residues: CASSPSKAGLGEQYF. In nucleotides, the CDR3 is TGTGCCAGCTCGCCCTCAAAAGCAGGTCTGGGTGAGCAGTACTTC.

In its sample, this clonotype was seen a few times. The chain combines TRBV2 with TRBJ1-1; D is possibly TRBD1 (5 bases). Trimming took 4 bases from V and 9 from J, leaving 15 bases between them. The CDR3 has 13 residues. Looked up from germline, CDR1 is SNHLY and CDR2 is FYNNEI. CDR3 region: CASSVGGIAKAFF. The CDR3 DNA is TGTGCCAGCAGTGTCGGGGGAATTGCGAAAGCTTTCTTT.

This chain links TRBV6-6 with TRBJ2-1; D unclear. Germline V gene data show CDR1 as MNHNY and CDR2 as SVGAGI (reference sequence). The CDR3 runs 13 residues. V was pared by 5 bases and J by 0 bases, with 5 bases between. CDR3 in DNA: TGTGCCAGCAGTGGAGTCTCCTACAATGAGCAGTTCTTC. Encoded protein: CASSGVSYNEQFF.

The genes are TRBV12-3 or TRBV12-4 and TRBJ1-5; no definite D call. V dropped 1 base and J dropped 11 bases, with 9 bases sitting between them. The CDR3 contains 12 residues. This CDR3 is CASSLGLVTQHF. The CDR3 DNA reads TGTGCCAGCAGTTTAGGGCTCGTAACCCAGCATTTT.

This clonotype was observed at least ten times. CDR3 sequence reads: CAIGQGAEAFF. The CDR3, as DNA: TGTGCCATCGGACAGGGCGCTGAAGCTTTCTTT. This chain connects TRBV6-2 or TRBV6-3 to TRBJ1-1; 8 bases align to TRBD1. The trim removed 10 bases at V and 6 bases at J, leaving 4 bases unmatched. Germline V CDR1 and CDR2: MNHEY, SVGEGT. CDR3 length: 11 amino acids.

CDR3 sequence (DNA): TGTGCCAGCTCAGGGCAGGGTGCTCAGCCCCAGCATTTT. It specifies CASSGQGAQPQHF. The rearrangement uses TRBV18 and TRBJ1-5; D possibly corresponds to TRBD1 (5 bases). V lost 5 bases, J lost 6 bases, and 11 bases lay in between. Germline V gives CDR1 KGHSH, CDR2 LQKENI. This CDR3 has 13 amino acids.

The rearrangement uses TRBV7-9 and TRBJ2-2; 7 bases agree with TRBD1. The trim removed 6 bases at V and 3 bases at J, leaving 10 bases unmatched. This CDR3 has 16 residues. Per the germline V gene, CDR1 is SEHNR and CDR2 is FQNEAQ (reference sequence). In DNA, the CDR3 is TGTGCCAGCAGGGATACAGGGGCGGGCGACACCGGGGAGCTGTTTTTT. Translated, it gives CASRDTGAGDTGELFF.

This rearrangement joins TRBV5-6 to TRBJ1-6; 9 bases line up with TRBD1. Germline lookup yields CDR1 SGHDT and CDR2 YYEEEE. The junction had 5 bases not matched to a gene; V was cut back by 4 bases and J by 3 bases. The CDR3 is 16 residues long. In DNA form, the CDR3 reads TGTGCCAGCAGCCCGGGACAGGGAGTCTATAATTCACCCCTCCACTTT. Encoded protein: CASSPGQGVYNSPLHF.

This clonotype was seen more than once but under ten times. The rearrangement joins TRBV6-2 or TRBV6-3 to TRBJ2-3, with a tentative D call TRBD1 (5 bases). Germline V lookup: CDR1 MNHEY, CDR2 SVGEGT. Trimming shortened V by 0 bases and J by 2 bases, and 15 bases separated the two germline ends. CDR3 length: 17 residues. Here the CDR3 reads CASSYSGRFPVTDTQYF. The CDR3 bases are TGTGCCAGCAGTTACTCGGGGCGATTTCCGGTCACAGATACGCAGTATTTT.

This clonotype occurred many times. The V and J genes are TRBV24-1 and TRBJ2-2; 9 bases align to TRBD1. CDR3 length: 14 amino acids. Germline V gene lookup returns CDR1 KGHDR and CDR2 SFDVKD. The ends lost 7 bases at V and 8 bases at J; junction bases unmatched: 7. The CDR3 DNA sequence: TGTGCCACCAGGGGACAGGGTAGAACTGGGGAGCTGTTTTTT. Translating gives CATRGQGRTGELFF.

The chain has TRBV7-8 and TRBJ2-2, with no clear D. This CDR3 is 14 amino acids long. V gave up 0 bases and J gave up 7 bases, with 9 bases separating them. Germline lookup yields CDR1 SGHVS and CDR2 FQNEAQ. CDR3 in amino acids: CASSLATRHGELFF. CDR3 in DNA: TGTGCCAGCAGCTTAGCGACCAGGCACGGGGAGCTGTTTTTT.

There are many counts of this clonotype. The chain is built from TRBV9 and TRBJ1-1, with a weak D call TRBD1 (5 bases). V lost 7 bases and J lost 6, with 19 bases in between. There are 14 residues in the CDR3. Looked up from germline, CDR1 is SGDLS and CDR2 is YYNGEE. The chain's CDR3 is CASSRGGGFPEAFF. CDR3 bases: TGTGCCAGCTCACGAGGCGGGGGGTTCCCTGAAGCTTTCTTT.

A few counts support this clonotype. The genes are TRBV2 and TRBJ1-2; D gene unclear. The CDR3 covers 13 residues. Germline V gene lookup returns CDR1 SNHLY and CDR2 FYNNEI. The V end lost 4 bases, the J end lost 4 bases, and 10 bases lay between the germline ends. CDR3 nucleotide sequence: TGTGCCAGCAGTGTGATCCCCCTCTATGGCTACACCTTC. This codes for CASSVIPLYGYTF.